This passage covers 27 T cell receptor beta chains from one sample sequenced in a study of CD8+ T cells in alopecia areata. RNA was extracted and reverse transcribed into cDNA as the sequencing template. Produced via immunoSEQ multiplex PCR; TCRdb's table is partial and in-frame only. The data show about 200,000 clones, with approximately 38% seen just once and around 0.48% held by the top ten. Treatment reported: oral pan-JAK inhibitor, 5-10 mg twice daily. This specimen consisted of CD4+ T cells sorted from blood, obtained around week 34, from a patient treated with tofacitinib. The receptors stem from a human donor with alopecia areata.

This clone was seen more than once but under ten times. V and J are TRBV7-9 and TRBJ1-3; D gene ambiguous. CDR3 length: 15 amino acids. Per germline, CDR1 SEHNR and CDR2 FQNEAQ (reference sequence). V was shortened by 1 base and J by 2 bases, with 9 bases between the two germline ends. The CDR3 coding sequence is TGTGCCAGCAGCTTAGAAAGGCAGACTGGAAACACCATATATTTT. This encodes CASSLERQTGNTIYF.

The V gene is TRBV2, the J gene TRBJ2-3; 9 bases map to TRBD2. CDR3 length: 15 residues. CDR1 is SNHLY, CDR2 FYNNEI, per germline. V was pared by 4 bases and J by 5 bases, with 7 bases of the junction left unmatched. CDR3 amino acids: CASSVAIAGVDTQYF. In nucleotides, the CDR3 is TGTGCCAGCAGTGTGGCAATAGCGGGAGTAGATACGCAGTATTTT.

The rearrangement uses TRBV19 and TRBJ2-2, with 12 bases matching TRBD1. The CDR3 has 12 residues. V shed 5 bases and J 14 bases; nucleotides not matched to a gene: 3. CDR1 LNHDA and CDR2 SQIVND come from the germline V gene (reference sequence). In nucleotides, the CDR3 is TGTGCCAGTAGTGGGGACAGGGGGCGCCTGTTTTTT. Amino acid sequence: CASSGDRGRLFF. Combining the CDR3 with reference TRBV19 and TRBJ2-2 gives the whole variable domain DGGITQSPKYLFRKEGQNVTLSCEQNLNHDAMYWYRQDPGQGLRLIYYSQIVNDFQKGDIAEGYSVSREKKESFPLTVTSAQKNPTAFYLCASSGDRGRLFFGEGSRLTVL.

CDR3 residues: CASSVQTAPYEQYF. CDR3 nucleotides: TGTGCCAGCAGTGTTCAGACAGCTCCCTACGAGCAGTACTTC. The chain joins TRBV2 to TRBJ2-7, with D possibly being TRBD1 (5 bases). From germline, CDR1 is SNHLY and CDR2 FYNNEI. This CDR3 has 14 residues. V was clipped by 4 bases and J by 2 bases, with 12 bases between them.

A word on this clone: Relative to the germline gene, one junction end is altered; a read error may explain this. This chain uses TRBV7-9 with TRBJ1-2; D uncertain. The V gene's germline CDR1 is SEHNR and CDR2 FQNEAQ (reference sequence). This CDR3 has 14 amino acids. The CDR3 protein is CASTLVGKEGGYTF. The CDR3 DNA reads TGTGCCAGCACCTTAGTCGGGAAGGAGGGTGGCTACACCTTC.

A few counts support this clone. This chain links TRBV18 with TRBJ1-2, with a weak D call TRBD1 (6 bases). Germline-derived CDR1 and CDR2 are KGHSH and LQKENI. There are 18 residues in the CDR3. V lost 2 bases and J lost 0, with 19 bases in between. The DNA of the CDR3 is TGTGCCAGCTCACCATCAAGGGGGACGACAGGTTCTAACTATGGCTACACCTTC. Amino acids: CASSPSRGTTGSNYGYTF.

This clone was detected only a few times. The J gene is TRBJ1-1, the V gene TRBV25-1; D gene ambiguous. This CDR3 is 13 amino acids long. V was trimmed by 4 bases and J by 1 base, leaving 7 bases between them. CDR1 MGHDK and CDR2 SYGVNS come from the germline V gene. This chain's CDR3 is CASSATGNTEAFF. Here the CDR3 DNA reads TGTGCCAGCAGTGCCACGGGGAACACTGAAGCTTTCTTT. Drawing the rest from reference TRBV25-1 and TRBJ1-1, the complete variable domain is EADIYQTPRYLVIGTGKKITLECSQTMGHDKMYWYQQDPGMELHLIHYSYGVNSTEKGDLSSESTVSRIRTEHFPLTLESARPSHTSQYLCASSATGNTEAFFGQGTRLTVV.

This chain links TRBV13 with TRBJ2-4; 9 nucleotides align to TRBD2. The CDR3 contains 18 residues. CDR1 and CDR2 (germline): PRHDT, FYEKMQ (reference sequence). After removal of 2 bases from V and 9 bases from J, the junction contained 17 bases not matched to a gene. The CDR3 loop reads CASSLFRLGREGSVIQYF. DNA for the CDR3: TGTGCCAGCAGCTTATTCCGCCTAGGGCGGGAGGGTTCGGTCATTCAGTACTTC.

The V and J genes are TRBV5-1 and TRBJ1-1; D gene uncertain. The CDR3 consists of 13 residues. V lost 0 bases and J 3 bases, leaving 6 bases between the germline ends. CDR1 and CDR2 (germline): SGHRS, YFSETQ. In DNA, the CDR3 is TGCGCCAGCAGCTTGGTCTGGGACACTGAAGCTTTCTTT. Translated: CASSLVWDTEAFF.

This chain joins TRBV30 and TRBJ2-1; tentatively, D is TRBD1 (5 bases). V was shortened by 5 bases and J by 10 bases, with 12 bases between the two germline ends. CDR1 is GTSNPN, CDR2 SVGIG, per germline (reference sequence). The CDR3 is 11 amino acids. The CDR3 DNA is TGTGCCTGGGGCCCGAAGGGGGAGCAGTTCTTC. It is translated as CAWGPKGEQFF.

There are a few counts of this clone. The V gene is TRBV27, the J gene TRBJ1-4; the D is unclear. V lost 5 bases, J lost 0 bases, and 16 bases lay in between. Germline loops: CDR1 MNHEY, CDR2 SMNVEV (reference sequence). This CDR3 comprises 17 residues. As DNA, the CDR3 is TGTGCCAGCAGTCCCCGGATTAGGTCCGCAACTAATGAAAAACTGTTTTTT. Protein product: CASSPRIRSATNEKLFF.

V and J are TRBV18 and TRBJ1-1, with D perhaps matching TRBD1 (5 bases). CDR1 is KGHSH, CDR2 LQKENI, per germline. The CDR3 has 14 amino acids. The V gene lost 5 bases and the J gene lost 3 bases, with 13 bases spanning the gap. The CDR3 sequence is CASSSRGSDTEAFF. The CDR3 nucleotides are TGTGCCAGCTCATCAAGGGGTAGTGACACTGAAGCTTTCTTT. Full variable domain (missing parts from reference TRBV18 and TRBJ1-1): NAGVMQNPRHLVRRRGQEARLRCSPMKGHSHVYWYRQLPEEGLKFMVYLQKENIIDESGMPKERFSAEFPKEGPSILRIQQVVRGDSAAYFCASSSRGSDTEAFFGQGTRLTVV.

CDR3 bases: TGTGCCAGCAGTATAGCGGGTGGAGATACGCAGTATTTT. Residues: CASSIAGGDTQYF. The gene calls are TRBV7-2 and TRBJ2-3; 7 bases align to TRBD2. CDR3 length: 13 amino acids. Germline CDR1 reads SGHTA; CDR2 reads FQGNSA. The J segment lost 5 bases and the V segment lost 6 bases, leaving 5 bases of the junction unmatched.

Only a few counts were recorded for this clone. The chain joins TRBV4-2 to TRBJ2-3, with TRBD2 matching 11 bases. This CDR3 spans 18 amino acids. J lost 2 bases, V lost 1 base, and 8 bases had no gene match. Germline CDR1 is LGHNA and CDR2 is YNFKEQ. CDR3 region: CASSQGLGLAETTDTQYF. CDR3 bases: TGTGCCAGCAGCCAAGGCTTGGGACTAGCGGAGACCACAGATACGCAGTATTTT.

The chain is built from TRBV18 and TRBJ2-7; no clear D. The CDR3 spans 15 residues. The V end lost 1 base, the J end lost 2 bases, and 12 bases lay between the germline ends. Germline V gene data show CDR1 as KGHSH and CDR2 as LQKENI. The CDR3 protein is CASSPRSTIPYEQYF. In DNA, the CDR3 is TGTGCCAGCTCACCACGTTCGACAATCCCCTACGAGCAGTACTTC.

This clone came up a few times. V is TRBV9 and J is TRBJ2-5; D is possibly TRBD2 (5 bases). Germline CDR1 is SGDLS and CDR2 is YYNGEE. Between the trimmed V and J ends, which lost 0 bases and 4 bases, there was a span of 7 bases. The CDR3 has 13 residues. CDR3 nucleotides: TGTGCCAGCAGCGTAGGCGGAGGAGAGACCCAGTACTTC. Encoded protein: CASSVGGGETQYF.

The chain is built from TRBV5-4 and TRBJ2-3, with D perhaps matching TRBD2 (6 bases). In germline, CDR1 is SGHNT, CDR2 YYREEE (reference sequence). This CDR3 has 16 amino acids. The ends were cut back, 4 bases at V and 4 bases at J, with 19 bases in the middle. DNA for the CDR3: TGTGCCAGCAGCCTGTCCGGGGCCCGGAGGGCAGATACGCAGTATTTT. It yields the protein CASSLSGARRADTQYF.

The table lists this clone with a few counts. J is TRBJ1-1 and V is TRBV7-8; no clear D gene. The CDR3 runs to 14 residues. Trimming left V 4 bases short and J 1 base short, with 10 bases between. Germline V gene sequence: CDR1 SGHVS, CDR2 FQNEAQ. The CDR3 is CASSYENRNTEAFF. CDR3 bases: TGTGCCAGCAGCTATGAGAACAGGAACACTGAAGCTTTCTTT.

The chain links TRBV15 to TRBJ1-2; D is possibly TRBD1 (6 bases). The CDR3 length is 15 residues. The ends were cut back, 1 base at V and 5 bases at J, with 14 bases in the middle. The germline gives CDR1 LNHNV, CDR2 YYDKDF (reference sequence). The CDR3 nucleotides read TGTGCCACCAGCAGAGCCGAGACAGGCCATTATGGCTACACCTTC. Translation: CATSRAETGHYGYTF.

In its sample, this clone was seen a few times. CDR3 sequence (DNA): TGCAGCGGGGAAGCGGGAGCAGGCGAGACCCAGTACTTC. Translating it yields CSGEAGAGETQYF. The chain joins TRBV29-1 to TRBJ2-5; 8 bases map to TRBD2. Germline trimming cut 7 bases from V and 5 bases from J; bases unmatched to any gene: 9. CDR1 and CDR2 from the germline V gene are SQVTM and ANQGSEA. The CDR3 has 13 residues.

The rearrangement uses TRBV7-3 and TRBJ2-3; D is ambiguous. This CDR3 has 13 residues. Trimming shortened V by 6 bases and J by 2 bases, and 9 bases separated the two germline ends. Germline V gene lookup returns CDR1 SGHTA and CDR2 FQGTGA. As DNA, the CDR3 is TGTGCCAGCAGTGGGCGGAACACAGATACGCAGTATTTT. As protein: CASSGRNTDTQYF.

The chain combines TRBV7-9 with TRBJ1-1; D remains unclear. CDR1 and CDR2 (germline): SEHNR, FQNEAQ (reference sequence). V shed 4 bases and J shed 4 bases, with 16 bases lying between them. This CDR3 region has 15 residues. CDR3 in DNA: TGTGCCAGCAGCTCCACCGACCGGATCCGCACTGAAGCTTTCTTT. This encodes CASSSTDRIRTEAFF.

This clone has more than one count but fewer than ten. V gene TRBV6-1 combines with J gene TRBJ1-5, with 7 bases that match TRBD1. V was clipped by 1 base and J by 2 bases; unmatched bases: 8. Germline V lookup: CDR1 MNHNS, CDR2 SASEGT. The CDR3 runs to 17 residues. CDR3 amino acids: CASSEGGGGSGNQPQHF. Written as DNA, the CDR3 is TGTGCCAGCAGTGAAGGTGGAGGGGGCTCGGGCAATCAGCCCCAGCATTTT.

V is TRBV6-5 and J is TRBJ2-5, with D perhaps given as TRBD1 or TRBD2 (5 bases each). Germline V CDR1 and CDR2: MNHEY, SVGAGI. This CDR3 has 14 residues. V gave up 10 bases and J gave up 5 bases, with 20 bases separating them. The CDR3 reads CATSRGSRTETQYF. DNA for the CDR3: TGTGCCACCTCCCGGGGCAGTAGGACGGAGACCCAGTACTTC.

The chain has TRBV4-1 and TRBJ2-5; the D gene is possibly TRBD2 (7 bases). Germline V lookup: CDR1 MGHRA, CDR2 YSYEKL. This CDR3 has 14 amino acids. V lost 1 base and J 5 bases, leaving 11 bases between the germline ends. CDR3 sequence: CASSQGGGGETQYF. Written as DNA, the CDR3 is TGCGCCAGCAGCCAAGGGGGGGGCGGGGAGACCCAGTACTTC.

This clone was observed a handful of times. V gene TRBV6-1 combines with J gene TRBJ2-1; D ambiguous. Looked up from germline, CDR1 is MNHNS and CDR2 is SASEGT. There are 14 residues in the CDR3. The V end was cut by 2 bases, the J end by 5 bases, with 10 bases between. The CDR3 DNA is TGTGCCAGCAGTGAAAGAGGAGCAGACAATGAGCAGTTCTTC. Protein sequence: CASSERGADNEQFF.

V usage is TRBV6-5 and J usage is TRBJ2-5, with D possibly matching TRBD1 (6 bases). The CDR3 is 13 amino acids. The germline V gene has CDR1 MNHEY and CDR2 SVGAGI. Trimming shortened V by 5 bases and J by 11 bases, and 18 bases separated the two germline ends. The CDR3 spells CASSQGHATQQYF. The CDR3 DNA reads as TGTGCCAGCAGTCAGGGACATGCGACTCAGCAGTACTTC.